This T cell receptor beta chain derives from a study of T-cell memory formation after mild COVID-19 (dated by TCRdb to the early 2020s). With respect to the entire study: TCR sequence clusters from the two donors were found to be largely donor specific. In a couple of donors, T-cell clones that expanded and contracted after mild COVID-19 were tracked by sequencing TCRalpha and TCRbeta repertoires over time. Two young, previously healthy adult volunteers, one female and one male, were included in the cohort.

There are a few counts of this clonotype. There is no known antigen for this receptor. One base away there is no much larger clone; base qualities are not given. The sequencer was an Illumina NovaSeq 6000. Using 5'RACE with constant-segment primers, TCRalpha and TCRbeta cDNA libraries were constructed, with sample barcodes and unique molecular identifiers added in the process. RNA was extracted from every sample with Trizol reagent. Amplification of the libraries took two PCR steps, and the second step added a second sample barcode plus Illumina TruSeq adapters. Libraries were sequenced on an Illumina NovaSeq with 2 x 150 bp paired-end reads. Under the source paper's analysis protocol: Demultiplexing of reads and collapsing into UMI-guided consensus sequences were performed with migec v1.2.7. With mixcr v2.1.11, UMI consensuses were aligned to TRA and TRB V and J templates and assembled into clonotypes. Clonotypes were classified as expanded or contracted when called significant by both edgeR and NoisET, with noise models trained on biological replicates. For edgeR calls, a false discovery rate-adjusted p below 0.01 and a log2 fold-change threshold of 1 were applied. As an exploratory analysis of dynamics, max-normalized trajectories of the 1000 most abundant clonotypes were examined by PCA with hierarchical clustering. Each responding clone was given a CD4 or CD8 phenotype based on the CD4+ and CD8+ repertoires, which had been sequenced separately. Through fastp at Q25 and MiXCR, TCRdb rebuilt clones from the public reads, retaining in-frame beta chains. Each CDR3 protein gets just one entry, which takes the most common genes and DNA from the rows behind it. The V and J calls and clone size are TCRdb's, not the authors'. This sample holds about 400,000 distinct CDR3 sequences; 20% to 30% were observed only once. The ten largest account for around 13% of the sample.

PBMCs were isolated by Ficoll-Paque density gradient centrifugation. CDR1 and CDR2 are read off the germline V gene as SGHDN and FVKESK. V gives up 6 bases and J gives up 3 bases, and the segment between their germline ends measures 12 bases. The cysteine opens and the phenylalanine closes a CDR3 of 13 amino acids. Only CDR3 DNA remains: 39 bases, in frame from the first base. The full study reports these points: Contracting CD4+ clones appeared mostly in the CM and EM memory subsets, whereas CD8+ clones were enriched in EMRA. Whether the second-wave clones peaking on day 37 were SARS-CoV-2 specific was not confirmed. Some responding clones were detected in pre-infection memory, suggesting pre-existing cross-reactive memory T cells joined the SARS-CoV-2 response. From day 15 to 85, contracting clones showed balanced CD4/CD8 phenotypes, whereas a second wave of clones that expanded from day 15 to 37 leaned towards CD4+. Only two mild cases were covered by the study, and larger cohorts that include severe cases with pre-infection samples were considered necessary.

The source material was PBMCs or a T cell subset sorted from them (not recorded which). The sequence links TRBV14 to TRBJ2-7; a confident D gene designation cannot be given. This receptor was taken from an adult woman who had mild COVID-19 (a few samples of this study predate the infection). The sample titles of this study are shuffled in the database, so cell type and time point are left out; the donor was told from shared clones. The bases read TGTGCCAGCAGTCCTAACCCGGGCTACGAGCAGTACTTC. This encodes CASSPNPGYEQYF.